These 26 T cell receptor beta chains share one sample of origin, sequenced in a study of blood T cells in healthy people across ages. The use of a sample-barcoded 5' primer and a J-beta primer mix characterized a second PCR of roughly 6 to 12 cycles. TCRdb fed the 5' RACE reads into MiXCR, producing one record per CDR3 protein. Of approximately 940,000 distinct CDR3 sequences listed, about 44% were seen once; the top ten hold roughly 12%. Source material: blood. Every receptor here comes from a man aged 30 to 45 in good health.

In this sample, this clonotype turned up a few times. This chain links TRBV21-1 with TRBJ2-7; the table's D call, TRBD1, has no DNA check behind it. TRBV21-1 counts as a pseudogene. CDR3 length: 12 amino acids. The CDR3 nucleotides are TGTGCCAGCAGGAACGGACAGTACGAGCAGTACTTC. Protein: CASRNGQYEQYF.

The V call is TRBV5-1, the J call TRBJ2-5, with unresolved D. The CDR3 spans 15 residues. Germline assignment: CDR1 SGHRS and CDR2 YFSETQ. Between the trimmed V and J ends, which lost 1 base and 1 base, there was a span of 11 bases. The CDR3 DNA reads as TGCGCCAGCAGCTTGAACGACGGCCTCCAAGAGACCCAGTACTTC. Its translation: CASSLNDGLQETQYF. Complete variable domain (other parts from reference TRBV5-1 and TRBJ2-5): KAGVTQTPRYLIKTRGQQVTLSCSPISGHRSVSWYQQTPGQGLQFLFEYFSETQRNKGNFPGRFSGRQFSNSRSEMNVSTLELGDSALYLCASSLNDGLQETQYFGPGTRLLVL.

In its sample, this clonotype was seen a few times. The chain combines TRBV5-5 with TRBJ1-4, with D possibly being TRBD1 (6 bases). Trimming removed 0 bases at V and 4 bases at J, with 19 bases between. The CDR3 has 18 amino acids. Looked up from germline, CDR1 is SGHKS and CDR2 is YYEKEE (reference sequence). The CDR3 coding sequence is TGTGCCAGCAGCTTGGTGTCACCCGGGGGCAAAAGTAATGAAAAACTGTTTTTT. It is translated as CASSLVSPGGKSNEKLFF.

The genes are TRBV5-5 and TRBJ2-1; 7 bases line up with TRBD1. V lost 2 bases, J lost 9 bases, and 14 bases stayed unmatched. This CDR3 has 16 residues. CDR1 is SGHKS, CDR2 YYEKEE, per germline (reference sequence). The CDR3 DNA follows: TGTGCCAGCAGCTTTATGAGACAGGGTGAGGCGGCTGAGCAGTTCTTC. Translating gives CASSFMRQGEAAEQFF.

J is TRBJ2-7 and V is TRBV2; D perhaps matches TRBD1 (5 bases). V shed 5 bases and J shed 2 bases, with 7 bases lying between them. Germline CDR1 and CDR2: SNHLY and FYNNEI. The CDR3 loop spans 12 amino acids. The CDR3 loop is CASSKDTYEQYF. DNA for the CDR3: TGTGCCAGCAGTAAGGACACCTACGAGCAGTACTTC.

This chain's CDR3 is CASSTSTGQPYNEQYF. The CDR3 DNA sequence: TGTGCCAGCAGCACCTCCACGGGACAGCCTTACAATGAGCAGTACTTC. The V and J genes are TRBV7-2 and TRBJ2-5; 7 bases align to TRBD1. V lost 5 bases, J lost 11 bases, and 20 bases stayed unmatched. Looked up from germline, CDR1 is SGHTA and CDR2 is FQGNSA. The CDR3 has 16 amino acids.

This clonotype has more than one count but fewer than ten. This chain's CDR3 is CAWTVSSYEQYF. The CDR3 nucleotides are TGTGCCTGGACGGTGAGCTCCTACGAGCAGTACTTC. The rearrangement uses TRBV30 and TRBJ2-7; no reliable D call. Per germline, CDR1 GTSNPN and CDR2 SVGIG (reference sequence). Trimming took off 4 bases at V and 0 bases at J, with 7 bases between the two ends. The CDR3 consists of 12 residues.

The chain is built from TRBV25-1 and TRBJ2-5; 7 bases agree with TRBD1. After removal of 3 bases from V and 1 base from J, the junction contained 2 bases not matched to a gene. The CDR3 extends over 14 amino acids. CDR1 is MGHDK and CDR2 is SYGVNS in the germline V gene. The DNA for the CDR3 is TGTGCCAGCAGTGAGACAGGGATCCAAGAGACCCAGTACTTC. Translating it yields CASSETGIQETQYF.

The chain links TRBV12-3 or TRBV12-4 to TRBJ2-1, with D possibly being TRBD2 (5 bases). V lost 6 bases and J 7 bases, leaving 22 bases between the germline ends. The CDR3 covers 16 residues. The CDR3 DNA follows: TGTGCCAGCAGCTCTGCTTGGGAGTTAGCTTGGAATGAGCAGTTCTTC. Protein sequence: CASSSAWELAWNEQFF.

This clonotype has just one count. V gene TRBV3-1 combines with J gene TRBJ1-1, with D unclear. CDR1 is LGHDT and CDR2 is YNNKEL in the germline V gene (reference sequence). V dropped 1 base and J dropped 7 bases, with 7 bases sitting between them. The CDR3 length is 12 residues. This chain's CDR3 is CASSQVQFEAFF. As DNA, the CDR3 is TGTGCCAGCAGCCAAGTACAGTTTGAAGCTTTCTTT.

The J gene is TRBJ2-3, the V gene TRBV7-2; D may be TRBD1 (5 bases). Germline V lookup: CDR1 SGHTA, CDR2 FQGNSA. The CDR3 covers 14 residues. The V end lost 1 base, the J end lost 10 bases, and 15 bases lay between the germline ends. The CDR3 loop is CASSLGVGTGAQYF. CDR3 DNA sequence: TGTGCCAGCAGCTTAGGGGTAGGCACAGGAGCGCAGTATTTT.

The chain uses TRBV4-2 and TRBJ1-2; D is ambiguous. The CDR3 is 14 residues long. The germline V gene encodes CDR1 LGHNA and CDR2 YNFKEQ. V lost 1 base and J lost 2, with 8 bases in between. CDR3 sequence reads: CASSQGRENYGYTF. In DNA, the CDR3 is TGTGCCAGCAGCCAAGGGCGGGAAAACTATGGCTACACCTTC.

CDR3 sequence: CASIPDTTNNSPLHF. CDR3 bases: TGTGCCAGCATCCCGGACACGACAAATAATTCACCCCTCCACTTT. The J gene is TRBJ1-6, the V gene TRBV2; tentatively, D is TRBD1 (5 bases). The CDR3 spans 15 residues. Germline V gene lookup returns CDR1 SNHLY and CDR2 FYNNEI. With 7 bases removed from V and 5 bases from J, the gap between germline ends came to 15 bases.

There are many counts of this clonotype. This chain connects TRBV6-2 or TRBV6-3 to TRBJ1-4; tentative D call: TRBD1 (6 bases). The germline CDR1 and CDR2 sequences are MNHEY and SVGEGT. The ends were cut back, 7 bases at V and 5 bases at J, with 14 bases in the middle. The CDR3 has 14 amino acids. This chain's CDR3 is CASNRGTPNEKLFF. In DNA form, the CDR3 reads TGTGCCAGCAACCGCGGGACACCGAATGAAAAACTGTTTTTT.

CDR3 DNA: TGTGCCAGCAGCTTGTCCCAGGGTAGAGTCAATGAGCAGTACTTC. This codes for CASSLSQGRVNEQYF. The rearrangement links TRBV5-5 to TRBJ2-5; D might be TRBD1 (5 bases). The V end was cut by 1 base, the J end by 11 bases, with 21 bases between. CDR1 is SGHKS and CDR2 is YYEKEE in the germline V gene (reference sequence). The CDR3 spans 15 residues.

Worth noting for this clonotype: With a much larger clone just one base away, this may be a read error. The chain links TRBV6-4 to TRBJ2-3; no firm D call. CDR3 size: 15 residues. Germline V CDR1 and CDR2: MRHNA, SNTAGT. CDR3 protein: CGSSDAPTSPDTQYF. CDR3 coding DNA: TGTGGCAGCAGCGACGCCCCAACATCCCCAGATACGCAGTATTTT.

As for this clonotype: This may arise from a read error, as a much more abundant clone is one base away. The chain has TRBV10-2 and TRBJ2-1; D perhaps matches TRBD1 (7 bases). V was trimmed by 11 bases and J by 6 bases, leaving 17 bases between them. The CDR3 is 13 residues long. The germline CDR1 and CDR2 sequences are WSHSY and SAAADI. CDR3 bases: TGCGCCGGGAGCAGGGGGGCCTCCAATGAGCAGTTCTTC. Amino acid sequence: CAGSRGASNEQFF.

This chain uses TRBV4-1 with TRBJ1-1; 7 bases are shared with TRBD1. CDR1 MGHRA and CDR2 YSYEKL come from the germline V gene. The CDR3 contains 15 residues. V was pared by 4 bases and J by 5 bases, with 10 bases of the junction left unmatched. The CDR3 loop is CASSPPTGSRTEAFF. Here the CDR3 DNA reads TGCGCCAGCAGCCCACCGACAGGGAGTCGGACTGAAGCTTTCTTT.

This clonotype was seen only a few times. The genes are TRBV24-1 and TRBJ2-3; 7 bases are a match to TRBD1. V lost 7 bases to trimming and J lost 1 base; unmatched junction nucleotides: 1. The V gene's germline CDR1 is KGHDR and CDR2 SFDVKD. This CDR3 has 13 residues. The CDR3 bases are TGTGCCACCAGCGGACAGGGCACAGATACGCAGTATTTT. Encoded protein: CATSGQGTDTQYF.

CDR3: CASSLGGANTDTQYF. The CDR3 DNA reads TGTGCCAGCAGTTTAGGGGGCGCGAACACAGATACGCAGTATTTT. V is TRBV28 and J is TRBJ2-3; tentative D call: TRBD1 (6 bases). Deletions cut 2 bases from V and 2 bases from J, with 11 bases between. This CDR3 has 15 residues. The germline gives CDR1 MDHEN, CDR2 SYDVKM.

The table lists this clonotype with a count of one. This chain uses TRBV3-1 with TRBJ2-3; 9 bases map to TRBD2. Looked up from germline, CDR1 is LGHDT and CDR2 is YNNKEL (reference sequence). There are 16 residues in the CDR3. The V and J ends lost 4 bases and 0 bases, in that order; junction bases with no gene match: 5. CDR3 coding DNA: TGTGCCAGCAGCCCCGGAGCGGGGGGCAGCACAGATACGCAGTATTTT. Protein: CASSPGAGGSTDTQYF.

This clonotype was counted between two and nine times. CDR3 sequence: CASSASSGIAGYTF. In DNA, the CDR3 is TGTGCCAGCAGTGCTTCCTCGGGGATCGCTGGCTACACCTTC. This rearrangement joins TRBV7-2 to TRBJ1-2; D ambiguous. Germline assignment: CDR1 SGHTA and CDR2 FQGNSA. V was shortened by 6 bases and J by 7 bases, with 18 bases between the two germline ends. This CDR3 has 14 amino acids.

This clonotype was found a few times. The chain joins TRBV3-1 to TRBJ2-1; TRBD1 matches at 7 bases. Germline V gene data show CDR1 as LGHDT and CDR2 as YNNKEL (reference sequence). The V segment lost 5 bases and the J segment 7 bases; nucleotides outside the gene matches: 11. The CDR3 loop spans 15 amino acids. The CDR3 loop is CASSGRQGRTNEQFF. CDR3 DNA: TGTGCCAGCAGCGGGCGACAGGGCCGGACGAATGAGCAGTTCTTC.

A few counts support this clonotype. V gene TRBV7-2 combines with J gene TRBJ1-5, with D perhaps matching TRBD1 (5 bases). V gave up 2 bases and J gave up 4 bases, with 12 bases separating them. The CDR3 length is 15 residues. Germline V gene lookup returns CDR1 SGHTA and CDR2 FQGNSA. CDR3 sequence reads: CASSLKGVGNQPQHF. CDR3 in DNA: TGTGCCAGCAGCTTAAAAGGGGTTGGTAATCAGCCCCAGCATTTT.

The rearrangement joins TRBV29-1 to TRBJ2-1; weak D call: TRBD2 (5 bases). The CDR3 consists of 17 residues. The ends were cut back, 0 bases at V and 7 bases at J, with 22 bases in the middle. Germline CDR1 reads SQVTM; CDR2 reads ANQGSEA. The CDR3 region is CSVEDFAGMGSANEQFF. In DNA, the CDR3 is TGCAGCGTTGAAGATTTTGCGGGTATGGGGTCGGCAAATGAGCAGTTCTTC.

The table lists this clonotype with a few counts. The genes are TRBV13 and TRBJ2-7; no clear D. V lost 4 bases and J lost 1, with 8 bases in between. Germline-derived CDR1 and CDR2 are PRHDT and FYEKMQ (reference sequence). The CDR3 is made up of 13 amino acids. The CDR3 protein is CASSYDGSYEQYF. The CDR3 bases are TGTGCCAGCAGCTATGACGGGTCCTACGAGCAGTACTTC.